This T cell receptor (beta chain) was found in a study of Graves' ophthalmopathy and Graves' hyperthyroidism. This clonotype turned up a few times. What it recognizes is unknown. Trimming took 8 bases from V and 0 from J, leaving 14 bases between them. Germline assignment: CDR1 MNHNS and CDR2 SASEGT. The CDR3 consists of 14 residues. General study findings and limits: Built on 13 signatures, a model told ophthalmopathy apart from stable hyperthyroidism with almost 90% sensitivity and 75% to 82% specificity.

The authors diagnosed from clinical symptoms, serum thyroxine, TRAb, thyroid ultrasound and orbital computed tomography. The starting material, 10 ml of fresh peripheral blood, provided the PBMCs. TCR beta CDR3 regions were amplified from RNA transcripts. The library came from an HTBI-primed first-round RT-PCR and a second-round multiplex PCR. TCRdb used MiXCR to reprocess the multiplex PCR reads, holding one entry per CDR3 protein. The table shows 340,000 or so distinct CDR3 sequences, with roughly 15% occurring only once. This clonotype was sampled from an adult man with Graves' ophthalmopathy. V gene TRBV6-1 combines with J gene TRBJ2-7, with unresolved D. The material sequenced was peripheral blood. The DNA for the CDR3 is TGTGCCAGCTCGCAGGCGGCGCACTCCTACGAGCAGTACTTC. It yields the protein CASSQAAHSYEQYF.